This T cell receptor (beta chain) emerged from a study of blood T cell repertoires in COVID-19. Overall study: COVID-19 samples, acute and convalescent, were from the United States, Italy and Spain.

Adults between roughly 18 and 95 years of age took part from about two dozen US areas. The length of the CDR3 is 13 residues. Trimming removed 5 bases from V and 12 bases from J; junction bases left unmatched: 7. Here immunoSEQ multiplex PCR was the method, and the copy in TCRdb shows in-frame clones only, minus some. The sample holds roughly 270,000 clones, 85% seen once. Sequencing was performed on PBMCs or T cells enriched from blood (not recorded which). This chain links TRBV12-3 or TRBV12-4 with TRBJ1-2, with TRBD1 identical over 12 bases. The sequence derives from a woman aged 45-65 years who had recovered from COVID-19. The CDR3 DNA sequence: TGTGCCAGCAGTGGGGACAGGGGGCAAGAGGACACCTTC. Its protein is CASSGDRGQEDTF.